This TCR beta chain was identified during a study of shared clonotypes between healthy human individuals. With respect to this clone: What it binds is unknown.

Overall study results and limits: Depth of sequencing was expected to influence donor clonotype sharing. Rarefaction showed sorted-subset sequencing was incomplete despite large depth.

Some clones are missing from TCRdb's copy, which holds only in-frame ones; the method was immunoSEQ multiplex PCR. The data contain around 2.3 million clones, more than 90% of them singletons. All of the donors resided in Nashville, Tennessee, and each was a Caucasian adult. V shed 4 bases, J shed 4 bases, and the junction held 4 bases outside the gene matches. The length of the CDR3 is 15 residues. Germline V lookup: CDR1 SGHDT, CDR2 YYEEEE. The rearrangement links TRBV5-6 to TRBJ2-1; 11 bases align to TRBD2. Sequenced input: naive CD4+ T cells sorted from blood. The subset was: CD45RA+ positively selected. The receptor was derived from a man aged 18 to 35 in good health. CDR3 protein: CASSLVAGGYNEQFF. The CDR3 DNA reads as TGTGCCAGCAGCCTAGTAGCGGGAGGGTACAATGAGCAGTTCTTC.